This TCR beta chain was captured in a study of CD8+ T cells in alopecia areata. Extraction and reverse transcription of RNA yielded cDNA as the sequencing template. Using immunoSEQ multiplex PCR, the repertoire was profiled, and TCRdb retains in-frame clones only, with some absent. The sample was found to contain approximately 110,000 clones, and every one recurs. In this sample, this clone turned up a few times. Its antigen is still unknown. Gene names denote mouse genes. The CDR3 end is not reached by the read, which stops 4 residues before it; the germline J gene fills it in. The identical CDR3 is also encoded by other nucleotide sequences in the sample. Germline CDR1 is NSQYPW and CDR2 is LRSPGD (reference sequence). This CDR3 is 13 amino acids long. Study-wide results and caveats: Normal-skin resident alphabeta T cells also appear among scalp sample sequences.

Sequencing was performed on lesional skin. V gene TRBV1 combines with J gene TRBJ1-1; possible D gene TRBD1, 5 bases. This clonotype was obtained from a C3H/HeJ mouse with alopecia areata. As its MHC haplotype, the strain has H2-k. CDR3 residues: CTCSAAGRTEVFF. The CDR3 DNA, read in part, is TGCACCTGCAGTGCGGCAGGGCGGACA.